The 27 T cell receptor beta chains below all came from one sample that was sequenced in a study of technical replicates of blood from several donors. Here immunoSEQ multiplex PCR was the method, and the copy in TCRdb shows in-frame clones only, minus some. The sample holds tens of thousands of clones; around nine tenths are singletons and the top ten take about 0.39%. Specimen: T cells isolated from PBMCs. These receptors were collected from a human donor in good health.

The chain is built from TRBV28 and TRBJ2-7; tentatively, D is TRBD1 (5 bases). The CDR3 totals 14 residues. CDR1 and CDR2 (germline): MDHEN, SYDVKM. The V end was cut by 4 bases, the J end by 7 bases, with 17 bases between. DNA for the CDR3: TGTGCCAGCAGTTCAGGGTTATCCTCTCGGGAGCAGTACTTC. This translates into CASSSGLSSREQYF.

This chain connects TRBV7-3 to TRBJ1-1, with 9 bases lining up with TRBD1. The CDR3 runs 14 residues. The V and J ends lost 4 bases and 1 base, in that order; junction bases with no gene match: 1. Germline-derived CDR1 and CDR2 are SGHTA and FQGTGA. CDR3 bases: TGTGCCAGCAGCTCACAGGGGGCGAACACTGAAGCTTTCTTT. Translating gives CASSSQGANTEAFF.

The chain has TRBV11-2 and TRBJ2-1; 7 bases fit TRBD2. The CDR3 is 14 amino acids. CDR1 and CDR2 (germline): SGHAT, FQNNGV. V gave up 5 bases and J gave up 8 bases; unmatched junction bases: 9. CDR3 DNA sequence: TGTGCCAGCAGCATCGAACTAGCGCTCGATGAGCAGTTCTTC. This translates into CASSIELALDEQFF.

This sequence joins TRBV27 and TRBJ1-3; 8 nucleotides match TRBD1. Germline CDR1 reads MNHEY; CDR2 reads SMNVEV (reference sequence). CDR3 length: 14 residues. V gave up 5 bases and J gave up 4 bases; unmatched junction bases: 4. The CDR3 bases are TGTGCCAGCAGTCCCAGGGGGCAAGGAAACACCATATATTTT. It is translated as CASSPRGQGNTIYF.

The chain is built from TRBV27 and TRBJ1-2, with no clear D. CDR1 and CDR2 from the germline V gene are MNHEY and SMNVEV (reference sequence). Trimming pared 3 bases from V and 5 bases from J, leaving 10 bases between. This CDR3 is 13 amino acids long. The CDR3 nucleotides are TGTGCCAGCAGTTTTGAGCCTTCGTATGGCTACACCTTC. It is translated as CASSFEPSYGYTF.

The chain couples TRBV9 to TRBJ1-2; 12 positions agree with TRBD1. The CDR3 length is 15 residues. The ends lost 3 bases at V and 6 bases at J; junction bases unmatched: 6. Germline loops: CDR1 SGDLS, CDR2 YYNGEE. DNA of the CDR3: TGTGCCAGCAGCGATACCGGGACAGGGGGCGATGGCTACACCTTC. Its translation is CASSDTGTGGDGYTF.

The rearrangement links TRBV4-1 to TRBJ1-5; D possibly corresponds to TRBD1 (5 bases). Deletions cut 2 bases from V and 4 bases from J, with 9 bases between. CDR3 size: 14 residues. Germline V gene lookup returns CDR1 MGHRA and CDR2 YSYEKL. The CDR3 nucleotides read TGCGCCAGCAGCCAAAACAGGAATAATCAGCCCCAGCATTTT. Amino acids: CASSQNRNNQPQHF.

The rearrangement links TRBV19 to TRBJ1-2; TRBD1 agrees at 7 bases. This CDR3 is 11 amino acids long. V lost 10 bases and J lost 8; bases outside the gene matches: 7. Germline V lookup: CDR1 LNHDA, CDR2 SQIVND (reference sequence). In DNA form, the CDR3 reads TGTGCCACCGGACAGGATAAGGGCTACACCTTC. This gives the protein CATGQDKGYTF.

J is TRBJ1-1 and V is TRBV11-2; 8 bases fit TRBD1. Trimming at V came to 5 bases and at J to 5 bases, leaving 7 bases not matched to a gene. Germline V gene data show CDR1 as SGHAT and CDR2 as FQNNGV. CDR3 length: 14 residues. Here the CDR3 DNA reads TGTGCCAGCAGCCAACAGGGGGGGAAAACTGAAGCTTTCTTT. It is translated as CASSQQGGKTEAFF.

The chain links TRBV28 to TRBJ1-4, with D hard to call. Germline loops: CDR1 MDHEN, CDR2 SYDVKM. The CDR3 is made up of 14 amino acids. The V end lost 3 bases, the J end lost 7 bases, and 12 bases lay between the germline ends. The CDR3 region is CASSFQGAGEKLFF. The CDR3 DNA reads TGTGCCAGCAGTTTTCAAGGAGCGGGTGAAAAACTGTTTTTT.

Note on this clone: The junction shows a germline mismatch at one end, possibly a read error. The rearrangement joins TRBV30 to TRBJ2-4; D unclear. The CDR3 totals 11 residues. The germline gives CDR1 GTSNPN, CDR2 SVGIG (reference sequence). DNA of the CDR3: TGTGCCTGGAGTCATAGCCTCTCGTTAGGCTTC. Protein product: CAWSHSLSLGF.

The V and J genes are TRBV2 and TRBJ2-6; a possible D gene is TRBD1 (6 bases). Germline values: CDR1 SNHLY, CDR2 FYNNEI. Between the trimmed V and J ends, which lost 1 base and 2 bases, there was a span of 18 bases. There are 19 residues in the CDR3. CDR3 coding DNA: TGTGCCAGCAGTGAAGGTATGAGAGACAGGATAGCTGGGGCCAACGTCCTGACTTTC. Its protein is CASSEGMRDRIAGANVLTF.

V usage is TRBV6-1 and J usage is TRBJ1-2; 8 nucleotides match TRBD1. Germline trimming cut 4 bases from V and 8 bases from J; bases unmatched to any gene: 9. The germline CDR1 and CDR2 sequences are MNHNS and SASEGT. The CDR3 contains 14 residues. DNA for the CDR3: TGTGCCAGCAGTGCGAGCCAGGGGGCTGGCGGCTACACCTTC. Residues: CASSASQGAGGYTF.

CDR3 loop: CASAGGSSYNEQFF. Here the CDR3 DNA reads TGTGCCTCGGCCGGGGGGAGCTCCTACAATGAGCAGTTCTTC. The chain employs TRBV30 and TRBJ2-1, with TRBD2 identical over 7 bases. The germline V gene encodes CDR1 GTSNPN and CDR2 SVGIG (reference sequence). V shed 7 bases and J 0 bases; nucleotides not matched to a gene: 6. This CDR3 is built from 14 residues.

The CDR3 is CASSRERVVAGETQYF. The CDR3 bases are TGTGCCAGCAGCCGAGAGAGGGTAGTGGCGGGAGAGACCCAGTACTTC. The chain is built from TRBV7-2 and TRBJ2-5, with D possibly being TRBD2 (5 bases). In germline, CDR1 is SGHTA, CDR2 FQGNSA. The CDR3 length is 16 residues. The V and J ends lost 5 bases and 4 bases respectively, with 20 bases between them.

This chain connects TRBV7-9 to TRBJ2-3, with D possibly TRBD1 on 5 matching bases. This CDR3 contains 11 residues. Trimming left V 11 bases short and J 5 bases short, with 11 bases between. The V gene's germline CDR1 is SEHNR and CDR2 FQNEAQ (reference sequence). The DNA for the CDR3 is TGTGCCGCTAAGGGGTTAGATACGCAGTATTTT. It encodes CAAKGLDTQYF.

The J gene is TRBJ2-7, the V gene TRBV27, with a tentative D call TRBD1 (6 bases). Looked up from germline, CDR1 is MNHEY and CDR2 is SMNVEV (reference sequence). The length of the CDR3 is 16 residues. Trimming removed 3 bases at V and 2 bases at J, with 17 bases between. In nucleotides, the CDR3 is TGTGCCAGCAGTTTTACGGTAGCAGGGGTACCCTACGAGCAGTACTTC. Translated, it gives CASSFTVAGVPYEQYF.

This sequence joins TRBV9 and TRBJ1-2; the match to TRBD1 covers 9 bases. CDR3 length: 13 amino acids. V lost 3 bases, J lost 8 bases, and 5 bases stayed unmatched. Germline loops: CDR1 SGDLS, CDR2 YYNGEE. The CDR3 bases are TGTGCCAGCAGCGAGGGACAGGGTTACGGCTACACCTTC. It encodes CASSEGQGYGYTF.

This clone was picked up one time. The CDR3 region is CASSLMDRRETQYF. The CDR3 DNA reads TGTGCCAGCTCCCTCATGGACAGGAGGGAGACCCAGTACTTC. The rearrangement uses TRBV18 and TRBJ2-5; 7 bases fit TRBD1. CDR1 and CDR2 (germline): KGHSH, LQKENI. Trimming at V came to 6 bases and at J to 5 bases, leaving 9 bases not matched to a gene. The CDR3 covers 14 residues. The entire variable domain, with the rest obtained from reference TRBV18 and TRBJ2-5, is as follows: NAGVMQNPRHLVRRRGQEARLRCSPMKGHSHVYWYRQLPEEGLKFMVYLQKENIIDESGMPKERFSAEFPKEGPSILRIQQVVRGDSAAYFCASSLMDRRETQYFGPGTRLLVL.

The chain combines TRBV9 with TRBJ1-4; D is possibly TRBD1 (6 bases). The CDR3 covers 13 residues. CDR1 is SGDLS and CDR2 is YYNGEE in the germline V gene. The ends were cut back, 8 bases at V and 0 bases at J, with 8 bases in the middle. CDR3 protein: CARKGATNEKLFF. CDR3 DNA: TGTGCCAGAAAGGGGGCAACTAATGAAAAACTGTTTTTT.

This rearrangement joins TRBV7-6 to TRBJ1-5, with D perhaps matching TRBD1 (5 bases). Deletions cut 1 base from V and 6 bases from J, with 7 bases between. Germline values: CDR1 SGHVS, CDR2 FNYEAQ. This CDR3 has 13 residues. The CDR3 loop reads CASSLGGGQPQHF. The CDR3 bases are TGTGCCAGCAGCTTAGGGGGCGGTCAGCCCCAGCATTTT.

This chain joins TRBV2 and TRBJ2-5; a weak D match, TRBD2 (6 bases). V lost 5 bases and J lost 4, with 20 bases in between. Germline CDR1 reads SNHLY; CDR2 reads FYNNEI. The CDR3 has 16 residues. CDR3 sequence (DNA): TGTGCCAGCAGTACCCAGCGGGCACTAGGCCCAGAGACCCAGTACTTC. Amino acids: CASSTQRALGPETQYF.

The genes are TRBV28 and TRBJ1-2, with TRBD1 as a possible D gene (6 bases). The CDR3 runs to 14 residues. The germline V gene encodes CDR1 MDHEN and CDR2 SYDVKM. Trimming removed 4 bases at V and 7 bases at J, with 16 bases between. The CDR3 coding sequence is TGTGCCAGCAGTTCGGGGGGGGCGGCTAGTGGCTACACCTTC. Protein: CASSSGGAASGYTF.

The J gene is TRBJ1-4, the V gene TRBV28; 12 bases are a match to TRBD1. Looked up from germline, CDR1 is MDHEN and CDR2 is SYDVKM. The CDR3 contains 17 residues. The V segment lost 6 bases and the J segment 7 bases; nucleotides outside the gene matches: 12. This chain's CDR3 is CASSPPGTGGAGEKLFF. In DNA, the CDR3 is TGTGCCAGCAGCCCGCCCGGGACAGGGGGCGCAGGTGAAAAACTGTTTTTT.

The rearrangement uses TRBV29-1 and TRBJ2-5; 11 positions agree with TRBD2. Germline V CDR1 and CDR2: SQVTM, ANQGSEA. The trim removed 4 bases at V and 3 bases at J, leaving 4 bases unmatched. This CDR3 is 14 amino acids long. CDR3 sequence reads: CSVGPGLAEETQYF. CDR3 DNA: TGCAGCGTTGGACCGGGACTAGCGGAAGAGACCCAGTACTTC.

The chain uses TRBV5-6 and TRBJ1-1; TRBD1 agrees at 11 bases. Trimming cost V 3 bases and J 6 bases; bases outside gene matches: 1. Germline CDR1 SGHDT, CDR2 YYEEEE. The CDR3 totals 13 residues. The DNA for the CDR3 is TGTGCCAGCAGCTGGACAGGGGGCCCTGAAGCTTTCTTT. Its translation: CASSWTGGPEAFF. The entire variable domain, with the rest obtained from reference TRBV5-6 and TRBJ1-1, is as follows: DAGVTQSPTHLIKTRGQQVTLRCSPKSGHDTVSWYQQALGQGPQFIFQYYEEEERQRGNFPDRFSGHQFPNYSSELNVNALLLGDSALYLCASSWTGGPEAFFGQGTRLTVV.

The chain has TRBV30 and TRBJ2-5; 7 bases map to TRBD2. The CDR3 runs 15 residues. Looked up from germline, CDR1 is GTSNPN and CDR2 is SVGIG (reference sequence). Germline trimming cut 3 bases from V and 3 bases from J; bases unmatched to any gene: 10. The CDR3 here is CAWRRGTNPEETQYF. CDR3 in DNA: TGTGCCTGGAGGCGTGGGACTAACCCCGAAGAGACCCAGTACTTC.